The sample holds a few counts of the clone carrying this T cell receptor beta chain. CDR3 length: 17 residues. Per germline, CDR1 SGHVS and CDR2 FQNEAQ. Germline trimming cut 3 bases from V and 9 bases from J; bases unmatched to any gene: 16. These data belong to a study of T cells in Graves' hyperthyroidism and ophthalmopathy. Uncontrolled infection, other autoimmune disease, pregnancy or lactation led to exclusion. Researchers took RNA transcripts and amplified the TCR beta CDR3 regions from them. Carried out on the TCR CDR3, a first-round RT-PCR used the HTBI primer set. TCRdb called the multiplex PCR reads again in MiXCR, with one record for every CDR3 protein. This sample carries 600,000 to 650,000 distinct CDR3 sequences, roughly 20% of them seen once, and the ten largest clones take more than 30%.

The genes are TRBV7-8 and TRBJ2-1; TRBD2 matches 8 bases. Material for sequencing was blood. This TCR was sampled from a man younger than 45 with Graves' ophthalmopathy. The CDR3 protein is CASSFIPGLVPEFEQFF. As DNA, the CDR3 is TGTGCCAGCAGCTTTATCCCGGGACTAGTCCCTGAATTTGAGCAGTTCTTC. The full variable domain, with the rest looked up from reference TRBV7-8 and TRBJ2-1, is GAGVSQSPRYKVAKRGQDVALRCDPISGHVSLFWYQQALGQGPEFLTYFQNEAQLDKSGLPSDRFFAERPEGSVSTLKIQRTQQEDSAVYLCASSFIPGLVPEFEQFFGPGTRLTVL.